Listed below are T cell receptor beta chains from one sample, sequenced in a study of sequential checkpoint blockade in melanoma. Sequencing was performed with immunoSEQ multiplex PCR; in TCRdb, only in-frame clones are kept and a portion is missing. The sample holds 30,000 to 40,000 clones, about nine tenths seen once. The material sequenced was CD8+ T cells sorted from blood (inferred from file names), taken from a patient given nivolumab and ipilimumab in sequence. The receptors originated from a human donor with melanoma. CDR3s include the opening cysteine and the closing phenylalanine or tryptophan. The D gene is left open where the match is weak. Clone size is shown for a subset of rows, as once, few, many or a class of expanded clone.

J | V | D | size | DNA | CDR3
TRBJ2-1 | TRBV7-9 | TRBD2 | . | TGTGCCAGCAGCGCCCGAGCGTATAGGGAGGGCCTAAGCCTCAATGAGCAGTTCTTC | CASSARAYREGLSLNEQFF
TRBJ1-1 | TRBV6-5 | . | . | TGTGCCAGCAGTTATGGCGGAATCGAAGCTTTCTTT | CASSYGGIEAFF
TRBJ1-4 | TRBV4-1 | TRBD1 | . | TGCGCCAGCAGCCAAGACGGGACAGCTAATGAAAAACTGTTTTTT | CASSQDGTANEKLFF
TRBJ2-7 | TRBV19 | TRBD1 | . | TGTGCCAGTAGCATGACAGGGGCTACCTACGAGCAGTACTTC | CASSMTGATYEQYF
TRBJ2-2 | TRBV5-6 | TRBD1 | . | TGTGCCAGCAGTTTCCCAGGGACAGGAGGTTTCGGGGAGCTGTTTTTT | CASSFPGTGGFGELFF
TRBJ1-5 | TRBV6-1 | TRBD1 | once | TGTGCCAGCAGTGTACAGGGGAATCAGCCCCAGCATTTT | CASSVQGNQPQHF
TRBJ2-7 | TRBV5-4 | TRBD2 | few | TGTGCCAGCAGCCCCTCCGGTAGCGGGAGGGCCGTCGACGAGCAGTACTTC | CASSPSGSGRAVDEQYF
TRBJ2-2 | TRBV30 | TRBD1 | . | TGTGCCTGGAGTGTACCGGGGACAGGGAGGGCCACCGGGGAGCTGTTTTTT | CAWSVPGTGRATGELFF
TRBJ2-2 | TRBV5-4 | TRBD1 | . | TGTGCCAGCAGCTGGGACAGCACGAACACCGGGGAGCTGTTTTTT | CASSWDSTNTGELFF
TRBJ2-6 | TRBV5-1 | TRBD2 | . | TGCGCCAGCAGCCATTTGACTAGCGGGCCTGGGGCTGGGAGGGCCAACGTCCTGACTTTC | CASSHLTSGPGAGRANVLTF
TRBJ2-7 | TRBV7-9 | . | . | TGTGCCAGCAGCTTAGGCACAGCTACCTACGAGCAGTACTTC | CASSLGTATYEQYF
TRBJ1-1 | TRBV19 | . | once | TGTGCCAGTAGTATCGCCCGGACAATAGGGACTGAAGCTTTCTTT | CASSIARTIGTEAFF
TRBJ2-4 | TRBV29-1 | . | . | TGCAGCGTTATTGGGGGACTCGCCAAAAACATTCAGTACTTC | CSVIGGLAKNIQYF
TRBJ2-7 | TRBV19 | . | . | TGTGCCAGTAGTACCGGACTTTTCTACGAGCAGTACTTC | CASSTGLFYEQYF
TRBJ2-1 | TRBV19 | TRBD2 | . | TGTGCCAGTAGTACCTCACTACTAGCGGGAGGACCCCAAAGCTCCTACAATGAGCAGTTCTTC | CASSTSLLAGGPQSSYNEQFF
TRBJ2-1 | TRBV11-2 | . | . | TGTGCCAGCAGCTTAGAAGGGGTACCTAACAATGAGCAGTTCTTC | CASSLEGVPNNEQFF
TRBJ1-4 | TRBV28 | . | . | TGTGCCAGCAGTCACGACAGGATCAATGAAAAACTGTTTTTT | CASSHDRINEKLFF
TRBJ2-5 | TRBV6-5 | TRBD2 | . | TGTGCCAGCAGTCCGGGACTAGCGTCACAAGAGACCCAGTACTTC | CASSPGLASQETQYF
TRBJ2-1 | TRBV27 | . | . | TGTGCCAGCAGTTTAGTGACGGGTGAGCAGTTCTTC | CASSLVTGEQFF
TRBJ1-1 | TRBV7-2 | TRBD1 | . | TGTGCCAGCAGCTTAGTTAGGGGACAGGACTTGAACACTGAAGCTTTCTTT | CASSLVRGQDLNTEAFF
TRBJ2-1 | TRBV28 | TRBD2 | . | TGTGCCAGCAGCCCCCGTAGCGGGAGGGCAGGTGAGCAGTTCTTC | CASSPRSGRAGEQFF
TRBJ1-1 | TRBV15 | TRBD1 | . | TGTGCCACCAAGGACAGGGGGGCAACTGAAGCTTTCTTT | CATKDRGATEAFF
TRBJ2-7 | TRBV7-9 | . | . | TGTGCCAGCAGCTTGATCGTTGGACAGACCTACGAGCAGTACTTC | CASSLIVGQTYEQYF
TRBJ2-7 | TRBV7-3 | TRBD1 | . | TGTGCCAGCAGCCAAGCAGGGGGCGGGTACGAGCAGTACTTC | CASSQAGGGYEQYF
TRBJ2-1 | TRBV27 | TRBD2 | . | TGTGCCAGCGGAGGACTAGCGGGAGCCTACAATGAGCAGTTCTTC | CASGGLAGAYNEQFF
TRBJ2-3 | TRBV27 | . | . | TGTGCCAGCAGTCTCTCTTTCTTCACAGATACGCAGTATTTT | CASSLSFFTDTQYF
TRBJ1-5 | TRBV4-1 | TRBD1 | . | TGCGCCAGCAGCCAAGATCCCGAGGACAGGGCCCGACCTTATAGCAATCAGCCCCAGCATTTT | CASSQDPEDRARPYSNQPQHF
TRBJ2-1 | TRBV27 | TRBD1 | . | TGTGCCAGCAGTCCATGGGGACAGGGGGGTTACAATGAGCAGTTCTTC | CASSPWGQGGYNEQFF
TRBJ2-5 | TRBV7-7 | . | . | TGTGCTAGCAGCTTAGCGGTGGGAGGAGAGACCCAGTACTTC | CASSLAVGGETQYF
TRBJ1-4 | TRBV19 | . | . | TGTGCCAGTAGTATCATTTCCGGGGGTAGTGAAAAACTGTTTTTT | CASSIISGGSEKLFF
TRBJ2-1 | TRBV14 | . | . | TGTGCCAGCAGCCCGGGGACTCTTGAGCAGTTCTTC | CASSPGTLEQFF
TRBJ1-5 | TRBV4-3 | TRBD1 | . | TGCGCCAGCAGCCAGTTTACAGGGGGCAGTCAGCCCCAGCATTTT | CASSQFTGGSQPQHF
TRBJ2-3 | TRBV7-8 | TRBD1 | . | TGTGCCAGCAGCATCCTCGGACAGGGTGGGTTCACAGATACGCAGTATTTT | CASSILGQGGFTDTQYF
TRBJ1-5 | TRBV5-6 | . | . | TGTGCCAGCAGCTTGTCCGGGAGTCAGCCCCAGCATTTT | CASSLSGSQPQHF
TRBJ1-1 | TRBV20-1 | . | . | TGCAGTGCTACCAGGACTGAAGCTTTCTTT | CSATRTEAFF
TRBJ1-2 | TRBV15 | . | . | TGTGCCACCAGCAGAGACCGGGGGAACTATGGCTACACCTTC | CATSRDRGNYGYTF
TRBJ1-1 | TRBV9 | TRBD1 | . | TGTGCCAGCAGCGCTAGACAGGGGCACACTGAAGCTTTCTTT | CASSARQGHTEAFF
TRBJ2-7 | TRBV28 | TRBD2 | . | TGTGCCAGCAGTTTAGCGGGGGGTACCTTCTCCTACGAGCAGTACTTC | CASSLAGGTFSYEQYF
TRBJ2-2 | TRBV19 | . | few | TGTGCCAGTAGTATATACTACGTCACCTCGAACACCGGGGAGCTGTTTTTT | CASSIYYVTSNTGELFF
TRBJ2-2 | TRBV27 | . | . | TGTGCCAGCATCTCCCAGACCGGGGAGCTGTTTTTT | CASISQTGELFF
TRBJ2-3 | TRBV7-3 | TRBD2 | . | TGTGCCAGCAGCTCGCTAGCGGGAGGGCTCCTGACAGATACGCAGTATTTT | CASSSLAGGLLTDTQYF
TRBJ1-2 | TRBV7-9 | TRBD1 | . | TGTGCCAGCAGCGGGACAGGGGGCCACTATGGCTACACCTTC | CASSGTGGHYGYTF
TRBJ1-1 | TRBV29-1 | . | . | TGCAGCTTTCCAGGGGTTGGAAACACTGAAGCTTTCTTT | CSFPGVGNTEAFF
TRBJ2-1 | TRBV6-1 | . | . | TGTGCCAGCAGTGTACGGACAATTTACAATGAGCAGTTCTTC | CASSVRTIYNEQFF
TRBJ1-2 | TRBV11-3 | TRBD1 | . | TGTGCCAGCAGATCAGGGGGACCCCAGGATGGCTACACCTTC | CASRSGGPQDGYTF
TRBJ2-3 | TRBV14 | . | . | TGTGCCAGCAGCCACGCAGCGCAAACCCGAACAGATACGCAGTATTTT | CASSHAAQTRTDTQYF
TRBJ2-6 | TRBV7-6 | . | . | TGTGCCAGCAGCCTAAGCGGCTCTGGGGCCAACGTCCTGACTTTC | CASSLSGSGANVLTF
TRBJ1-5 | TRBV11-2 | . | . | TGTGCCAGCAGCTTGGGGATCGGGGGATGGAATCAGCCCCAGCATTTT | CASSLGIGGWNQPQHF
TRBJ2-2 | TRBV9 | TRBD2 | . | TGTGCCAGCAGCCCCCTCGCAGCGGGAGGCACCGGGGAGCTGTTTTTT | CASSPLAAGGTGELFF
TRBJ2-3 | TRBV7-9 | TRBD2 | . | TGTGCCAGCAGCTCAGGACTAGCGGCCGCAGATACGCAGTATTTT | CASSSGLAAADTQYF
TRBJ2-2 | TRBV6-5 | . | . | TGTGCCAGCAGTTACTTGGACGGGGGCACCGGGGAGCTGTTTTTT | CASSYLDGGTGELFF
TRBJ2-1 | TRBV4-2 | TRBD1 | . | TGTGCCAGCAGCCAACGGGACAGGGTTGAGCAGTTCTTC | CASSQRDRVEQFF
TRBJ2-5 | TRBV6-6 | . | . | TGTGCCAGCAGTTACAAGTTAGGGGTCGTTCAAGAGACCCAGTACTTC | CASSYKLGVVQETQYF
TRBJ1-1 | TRBV18 | TRBD1 | . | TGTGCCAGCGAAGAGAGGGGTAACAGGGGTATCACTGAAGCTTTCTTT | CASEERGNRGITEAFF
TRBJ2-1 | TRBV13 | . | . | TGTGCCAGCAGCTTAGAGGGCGGGAATGAGCAGTTCTTC | CASSLEGGNEQFF